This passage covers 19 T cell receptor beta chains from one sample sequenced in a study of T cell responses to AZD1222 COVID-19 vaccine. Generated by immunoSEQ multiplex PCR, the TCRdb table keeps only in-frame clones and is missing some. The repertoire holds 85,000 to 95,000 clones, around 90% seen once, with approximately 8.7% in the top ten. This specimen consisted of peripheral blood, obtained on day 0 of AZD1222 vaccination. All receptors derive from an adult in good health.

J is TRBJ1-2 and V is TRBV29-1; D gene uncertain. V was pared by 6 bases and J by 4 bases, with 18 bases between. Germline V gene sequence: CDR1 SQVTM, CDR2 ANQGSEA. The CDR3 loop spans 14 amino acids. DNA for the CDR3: TGCAGCGTCCTTGAAACGGGAGGTGGCTATGGCTACACCTTC. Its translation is CSVLETGGGYGYTF.

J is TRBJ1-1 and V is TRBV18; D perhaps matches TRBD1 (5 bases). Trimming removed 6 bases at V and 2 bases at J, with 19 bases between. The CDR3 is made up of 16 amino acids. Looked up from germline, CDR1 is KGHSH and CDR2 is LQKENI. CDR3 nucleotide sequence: TGTGCCAGCTCCCCTTCGGGTGGGGCGAGAAACACTGAAGCTTTCTTT. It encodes CASSPSGGARNTEAFF.

This chain's CDR3 is CASSPSQGANSPLHF. The CDR3 DNA reads TGTGCCAGCAGCCCTTCCCAGGGGGCGAATTCACCCCTCCACTTT. The chain couples TRBV7-9 to TRBJ1-6; 8 bases map to TRBD1. Germline V lookup: CDR1 SEHNR, CDR2 FQNEAQ (reference sequence). This CDR3 contains 15 residues. Germline trimming cut 5 bases from V and 7 bases from J; bases unmatched to any gene: 7.

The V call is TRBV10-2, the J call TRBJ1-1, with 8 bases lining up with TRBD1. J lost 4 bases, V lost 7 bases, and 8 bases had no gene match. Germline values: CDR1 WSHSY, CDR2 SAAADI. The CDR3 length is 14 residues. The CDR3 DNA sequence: TGCGCCAGCACCGATTTAACAGGGGGCACTGAAGCTTTCTTT. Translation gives CASTDLTGGTEAFF.

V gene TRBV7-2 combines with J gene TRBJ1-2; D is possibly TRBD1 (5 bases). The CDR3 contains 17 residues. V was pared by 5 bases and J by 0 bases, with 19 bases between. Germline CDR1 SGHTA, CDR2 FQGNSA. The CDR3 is CASSPHARDGANYGYTF. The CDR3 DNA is TGTGCCAGCAGCCCTCATGCACGGGACGGAGCTAACTATGGCTACACCTTC. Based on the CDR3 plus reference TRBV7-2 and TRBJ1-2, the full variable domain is GAGVSQSPSNKVTEKGKDVELRCDPISGHTALYWYRQSLGQGLEFLIYFQGNSAPDKSGLPSDRFSAERTGGSVSTLTIQRTQQEDSAVYLCASSPHARDGANYGYTFGSGTRLTVV.

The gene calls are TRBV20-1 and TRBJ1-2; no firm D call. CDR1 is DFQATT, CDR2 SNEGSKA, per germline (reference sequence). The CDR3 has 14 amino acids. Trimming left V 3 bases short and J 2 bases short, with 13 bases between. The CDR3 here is CSASNHQENYGYTF. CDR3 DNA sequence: TGCAGTGCTAGTAATCACCAGGAGAACTATGGCTACACCTTC.

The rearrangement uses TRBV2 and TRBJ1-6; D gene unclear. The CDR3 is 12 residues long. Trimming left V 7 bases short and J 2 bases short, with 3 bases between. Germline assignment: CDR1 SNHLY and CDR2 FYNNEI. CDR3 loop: CASNPYNSPLHF. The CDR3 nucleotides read TGTGCCAGCAACCCCTATAATTCACCCCTCCACTTT.

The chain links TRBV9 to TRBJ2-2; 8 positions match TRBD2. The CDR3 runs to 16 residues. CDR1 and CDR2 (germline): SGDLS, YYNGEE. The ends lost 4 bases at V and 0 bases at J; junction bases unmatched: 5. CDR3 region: CASSISGGTNTGELFF. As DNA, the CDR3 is TGTGCCAGCAGCATAAGCGGGGGAACGAACACCGGGGAGCTGTTTTTT.

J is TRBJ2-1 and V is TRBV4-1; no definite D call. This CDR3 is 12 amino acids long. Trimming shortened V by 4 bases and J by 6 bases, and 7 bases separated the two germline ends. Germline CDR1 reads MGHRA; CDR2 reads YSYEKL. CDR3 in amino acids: CASSRTGNEQFF. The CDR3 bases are TGCGCCAGCAGCCGGACGGGCAATGAGCAGTTCTTC.

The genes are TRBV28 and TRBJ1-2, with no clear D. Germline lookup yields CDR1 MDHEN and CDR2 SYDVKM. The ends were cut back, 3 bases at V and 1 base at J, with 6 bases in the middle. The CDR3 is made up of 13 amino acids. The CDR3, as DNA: TGTGCCAGCAGTTTTCGGGGTAACTATGGCTACACCTTC. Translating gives CASSFRGNYGYTF.

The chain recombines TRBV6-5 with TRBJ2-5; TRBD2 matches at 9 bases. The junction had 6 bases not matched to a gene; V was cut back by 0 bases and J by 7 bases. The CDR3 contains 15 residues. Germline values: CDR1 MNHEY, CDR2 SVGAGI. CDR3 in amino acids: CASSYSRGGPGTQYF. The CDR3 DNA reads TGTGCCAGCAGTTACTCGCGGGGGGGTCCAGGGACCCAGTACTTC.

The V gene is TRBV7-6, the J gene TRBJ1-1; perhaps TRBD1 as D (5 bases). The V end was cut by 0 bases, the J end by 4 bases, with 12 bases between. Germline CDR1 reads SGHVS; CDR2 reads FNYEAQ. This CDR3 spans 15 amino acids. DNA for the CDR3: TGTGCCAGCAGCTTAGCGTCAGGGCCCCCCACTGAAGCTTTCTTT. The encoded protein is CASSLASGPPTEAFF.

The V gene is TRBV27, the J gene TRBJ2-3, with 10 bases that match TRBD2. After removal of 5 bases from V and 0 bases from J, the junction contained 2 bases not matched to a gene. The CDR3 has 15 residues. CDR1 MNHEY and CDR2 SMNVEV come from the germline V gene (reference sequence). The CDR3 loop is CASSGTSVSTDTQYF. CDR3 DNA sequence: TGTGCCAGCAGTGGGACTAGCGTTAGCACAGATACGCAGTATTTT.

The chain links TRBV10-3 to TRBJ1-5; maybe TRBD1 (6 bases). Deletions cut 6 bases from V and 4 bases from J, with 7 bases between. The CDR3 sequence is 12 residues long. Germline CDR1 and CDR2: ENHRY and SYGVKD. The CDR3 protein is CAIRGANQPQHF. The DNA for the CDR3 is TGTGCCATCAGGGGGGCAAATCAGCCCCAGCATTTT.

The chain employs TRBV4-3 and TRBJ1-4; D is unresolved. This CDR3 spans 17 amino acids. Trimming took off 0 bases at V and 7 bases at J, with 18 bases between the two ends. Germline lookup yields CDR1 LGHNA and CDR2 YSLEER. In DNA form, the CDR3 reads TGCGCCAGCAGCCAAGATAAATCGACTCACGGGGTTGAAAAACTGTTTTTT. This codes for CASSQDKSTHGVEKLFF.

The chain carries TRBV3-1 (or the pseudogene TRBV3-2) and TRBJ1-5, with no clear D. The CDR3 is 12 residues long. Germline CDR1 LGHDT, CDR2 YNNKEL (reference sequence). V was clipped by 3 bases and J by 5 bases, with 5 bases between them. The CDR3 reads CASSQNDQPQHF. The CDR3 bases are TGTGCCAGCAGCCAGAACGATCAGCCCCAGCATTTT.

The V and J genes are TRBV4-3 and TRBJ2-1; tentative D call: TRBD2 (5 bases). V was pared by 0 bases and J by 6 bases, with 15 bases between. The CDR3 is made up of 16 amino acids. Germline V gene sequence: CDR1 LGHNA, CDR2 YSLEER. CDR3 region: CASSQDGPSLRNEQFF. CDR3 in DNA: TGCGCCAGCAGCCAAGATGGGCCTAGCCTACGCAATGAGCAGTTCTTC.

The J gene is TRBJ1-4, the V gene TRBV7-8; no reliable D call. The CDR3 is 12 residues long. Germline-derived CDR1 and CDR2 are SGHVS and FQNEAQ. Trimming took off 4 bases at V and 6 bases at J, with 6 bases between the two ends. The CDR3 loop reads CASSYRDEKLFF. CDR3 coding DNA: TGTGCCAGCAGCTATAGGGATGAAAAACTGTTTTTT.

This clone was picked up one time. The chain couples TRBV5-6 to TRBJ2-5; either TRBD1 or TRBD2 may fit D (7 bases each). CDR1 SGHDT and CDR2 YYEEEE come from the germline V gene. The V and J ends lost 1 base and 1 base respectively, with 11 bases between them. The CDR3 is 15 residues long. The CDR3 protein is CASSLTGEGQETQYF. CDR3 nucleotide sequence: TGTGCCAGCAGCTTGACAGGGGAGGGCCAAGAGACCCAGTACTTC.